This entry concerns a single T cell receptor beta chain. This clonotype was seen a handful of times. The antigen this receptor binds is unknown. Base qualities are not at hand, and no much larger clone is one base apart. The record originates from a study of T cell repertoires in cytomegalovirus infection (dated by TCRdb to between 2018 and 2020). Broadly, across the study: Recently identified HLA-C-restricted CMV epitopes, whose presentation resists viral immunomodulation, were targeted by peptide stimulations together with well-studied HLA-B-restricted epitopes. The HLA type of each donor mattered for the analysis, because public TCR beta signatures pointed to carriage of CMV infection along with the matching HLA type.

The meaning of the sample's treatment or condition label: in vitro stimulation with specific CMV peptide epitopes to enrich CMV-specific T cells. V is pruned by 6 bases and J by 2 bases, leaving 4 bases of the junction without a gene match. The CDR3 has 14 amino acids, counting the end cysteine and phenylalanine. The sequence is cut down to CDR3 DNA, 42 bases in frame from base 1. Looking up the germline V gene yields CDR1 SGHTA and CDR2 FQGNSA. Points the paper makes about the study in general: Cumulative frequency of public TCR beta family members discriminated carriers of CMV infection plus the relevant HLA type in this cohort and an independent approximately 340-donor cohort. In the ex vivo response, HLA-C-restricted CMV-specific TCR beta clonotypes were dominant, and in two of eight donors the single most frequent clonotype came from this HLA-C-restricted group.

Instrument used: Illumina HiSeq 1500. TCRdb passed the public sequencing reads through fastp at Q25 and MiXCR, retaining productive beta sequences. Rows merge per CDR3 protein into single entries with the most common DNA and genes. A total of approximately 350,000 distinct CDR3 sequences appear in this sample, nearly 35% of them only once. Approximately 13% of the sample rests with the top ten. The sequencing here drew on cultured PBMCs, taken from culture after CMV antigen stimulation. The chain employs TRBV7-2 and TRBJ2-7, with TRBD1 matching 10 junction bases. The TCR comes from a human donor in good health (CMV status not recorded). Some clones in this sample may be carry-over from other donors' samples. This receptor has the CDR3 CASRPGQGTYEQYF. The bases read TGTGCCAGCAGGCCGGGACAGGGGACCTACGAGCAGTACTTC.